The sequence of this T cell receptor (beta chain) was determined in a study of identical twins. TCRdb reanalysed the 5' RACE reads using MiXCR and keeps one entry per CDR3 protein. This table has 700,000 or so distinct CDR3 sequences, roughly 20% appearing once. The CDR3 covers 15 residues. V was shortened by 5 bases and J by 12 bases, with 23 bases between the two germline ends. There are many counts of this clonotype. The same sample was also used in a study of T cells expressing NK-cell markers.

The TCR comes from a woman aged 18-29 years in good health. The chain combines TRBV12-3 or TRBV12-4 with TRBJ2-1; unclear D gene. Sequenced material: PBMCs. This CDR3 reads CASSPPALPTIVQFF. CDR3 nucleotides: TGTGCCAGCAGTCCCCCGGCGCTTCCGACAATTGTGCAGTTCTTC.